The 9 T cell receptor beta chains listed next were all sequenced from one sample in a study of CD8 T cells in ankylosing spondylitis. TCRdb reprocessed the 5' RACE reads with MiXCR, giving one entry per CDR3 protein. There are about 250,000 distinct CDR3 sequences in the sample; around 8% occur only once, and 4.5% to 5% lies in the top ten. What was sequenced was blood, either unsorted or a sorted T cell fraction (not recorded which). The receptors were gathered from a female donor with ankylosing spondylitis or in good health (not recorded which).

With respect to this clonotype: This may stem from a read error, because a much larger clone lies one nucleotide away. The chain links TRBV5-5 to TRBJ2-1; D unclear. The CDR3 contains 15 residues. The germline CDR1 and CDR2 sequences are SGHKS and YYEKEE (reference sequence). The CDR3 loop reads CANSLATTDYNEQFF. Here the CDR3 DNA reads TGTGCCAACAGCTTGGCCACAACAGATTACAATGAGCAGTTCTTC.

At least ten counts were recorded for this clonotype. V is TRBV7-8 and J is TRBJ2-1; D is unclear. CDR1 and CDR2 from the germline V gene are SGHVS and FQNEAQ. The CDR3 covers 13 residues. The V and J ends lost 5 bases and 7 bases respectively, with 12 bases between them. The CDR3 region is CASSALGGNEQFF. The CDR3 DNA sequence: TGTGCCAGCAGCGCTCTGGGTGGGAATGAGCAGTTCTTC.

This clonotype was observed at least ten times. The chain has TRBV18 and TRBJ2-7; TRBD2 is a possible D gene (5 bases). There are 14 residues in the CDR3. V shed 2 bases and J shed 7 bases, with 15 bases lying between them. Germline assignment: CDR1 KGHSH and CDR2 LQKENI. CDR3 sequence: CASSPRLHTGEQYF. The CDR3 bases are TGTGCCAGCTCACCAAGACTCCATACGGGAGAGCAGTACTTC.

This clonotype was seen a handful of times. This chain uses TRBV7-2 with TRBJ2-3; no reliable D call. V was trimmed by 1 base and J by 2 bases, leaving 7 bases between them. There are 14 residues in the CDR3. Germline assignment: CDR1 SGHTA and CDR2 FQGNSA. The CDR3 region is CASSLVGFTDTQYF. DNA of the CDR3: TGTGCCAGCAGCTTAGTCGGGTTCACAGATACGCAGTATTTT.

In this sample, this clonotype turned up many times. The chain joins TRBV5-1 to TRBJ2-7; D is unclear. CDR1 SGHRS and CDR2 YFSETQ come from the germline V gene. The CDR3 length is 13 residues. The V end lost 3 bases, the J end lost 0 bases, and 7 bases lay between the germline ends. The CDR3 DNA sequence: TGCGCCAGCAGCTCCGAGAGCTCCTACGAGCAGTACTTC. It yields the protein CASSSESSYEQYF. The full variable domain, with the rest looked up from reference TRBV5-1 and TRBJ2-7, is KAGVTQTPRYLIKTRGQQVTLSCSPISGHRSVSWYQQTPGQGLQFLFEYFSETQRNKGNFPGRFSGRQFSNSRSEMNVSTLELGDSALYLCASSSESSYEQYFGPGTRLTVT.

This clonotype was detected ten times or more. The CDR3 sequence: CSASSYGGGSYEQYF. In nucleotides, the CDR3 is TGCAGTGCTAGTTCCTATGGGGGAGGATCCTACGAGCAGTACTTC. The rearrangement links TRBV20-1 to TRBJ2-7; D possibly corresponds to TRBD2 (6 bases). Per germline, CDR1 DFQATT and CDR2 SNEGSKA (reference sequence). The CDR3 covers 15 residues. V was shortened by 3 bases and J by 1 base, with 16 bases between the two germline ends.

This chain connects TRBV18 to TRBJ1-5, with D maybe TRBD1 (5 bases). V was trimmed by 3 bases and J by 3 bases, leaving 12 bases between them. The CDR3 spans 15 residues. The V gene's germline CDR1 is KGHSH and CDR2 LQKENI. Here the CDR3 reads CASSPDMTINQPQHF. In nucleotides, the CDR3 is TGTGCCAGCTCACCGGACATGACCATCAATCAGCCCCAGCATTTT.

This clonotype was counted between two and nine times. The genes are TRBV27 and TRBJ2-5; either TRBD1 or TRBD2 may fit D (6 bases each). V was trimmed by 8 bases and J by 6 bases, leaving 22 bases between them. The CDR3 is 15 residues long. Germline V CDR1 and CDR2: MNHEY, SMNVEV (reference sequence). The chain's CDR3 is CASQPNGGAKKTQYF. The CDR3 region has the DNA TGTGCCAGCCAACCTAACGGGGGCGCAAAGAAGACCCAGTACTTC.

This clonotype was observed a handful of times. The chain recombines TRBV4-1 with TRBJ1-2; TRBD1 matches 8 bases. The V segment lost 1 base and the J segment 4 bases; nucleotides outside the gene matches: 8. Per germline, CDR1 MGHRA and CDR2 YSYEKL. This CDR3 contains 16 residues. CDR3 nucleotide sequence: TGCGCCAGCAGCCAAGGGCCGGGACAGGCAAGCTATGGCTACACCTTC. Amino acids: CASSQGPGQASYGYTF.